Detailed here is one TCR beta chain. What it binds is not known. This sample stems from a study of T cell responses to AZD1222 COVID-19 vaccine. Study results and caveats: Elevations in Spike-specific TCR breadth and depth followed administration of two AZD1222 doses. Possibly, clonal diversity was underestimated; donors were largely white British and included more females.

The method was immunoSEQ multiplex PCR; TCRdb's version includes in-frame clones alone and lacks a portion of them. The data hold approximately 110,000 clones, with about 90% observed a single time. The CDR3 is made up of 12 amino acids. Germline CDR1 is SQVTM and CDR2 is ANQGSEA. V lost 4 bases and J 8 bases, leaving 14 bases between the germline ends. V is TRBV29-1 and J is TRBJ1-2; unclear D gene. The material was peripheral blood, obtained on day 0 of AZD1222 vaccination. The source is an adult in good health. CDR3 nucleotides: TGCAGCGTTGTTGAGGGAGGGTTGGGCTACACCTTC. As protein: CSVVEGGLGYTF.